The TCR beta chain under discussion was sequenced for a study of T cell repertoires in cytomegalovirus infection. Background on the study: Based on public TCR beta signatures, there were indications of CMV infection and of a matching HLA type.

CDR1 and CDR2 from the germline V gene are DFQATT and SNEGSKA (reference sequence). The germline V and J ends were trimmed by 5 bases and 2 bases, with 16 bases remaining between them. The CDR3 is made up of 15 amino acids. As concerns this clonotype: The antigen is not known.

TCRdb redid the calling of the reads with MiXCR, one entry per CDR3 protein. The sample carries about a million distinct CDR3 sequences, 31% recorded once. The material sequenced was cultured CD8+ T cells from PBMCs, taken from culture after CMV antigen stimulation. The TCR sequence derives from a human donor in good health (CMV status not recorded). Some clones in this sample may be carry-over from other donors' samples. The chain employs TRBV20-1 and TRBJ1-5, with D possibly TRBD1 on 6 matching bases. The CDR3 nucleotides are TGCAGTGCTGCCCTTACAGGGAATGGCAATCAGCCCCAGCATTTT. It encodes CSAALTGNGNQPQHF.